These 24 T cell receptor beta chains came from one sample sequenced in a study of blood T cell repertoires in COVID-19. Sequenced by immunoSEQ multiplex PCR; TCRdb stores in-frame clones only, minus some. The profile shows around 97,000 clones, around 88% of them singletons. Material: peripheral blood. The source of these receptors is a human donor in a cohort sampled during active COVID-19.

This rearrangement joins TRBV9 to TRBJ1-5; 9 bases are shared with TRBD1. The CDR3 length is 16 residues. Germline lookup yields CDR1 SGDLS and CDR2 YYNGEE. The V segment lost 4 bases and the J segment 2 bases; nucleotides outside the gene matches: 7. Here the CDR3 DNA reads TGTGCCAGCAGCCCCGGGACAGGGTACGGCAATCAGCCCCAGCATTTT. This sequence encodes CASSPGTGYGNQPQHF.

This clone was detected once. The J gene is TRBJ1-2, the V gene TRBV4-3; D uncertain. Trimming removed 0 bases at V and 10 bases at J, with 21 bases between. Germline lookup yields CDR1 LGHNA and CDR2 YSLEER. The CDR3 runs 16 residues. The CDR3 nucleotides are TGCGCCAGCAGCCAAGAGAGAAGGCAGGTAAATGGCTACTACACCTTC. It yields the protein CASSQERRQVNGYYTF.

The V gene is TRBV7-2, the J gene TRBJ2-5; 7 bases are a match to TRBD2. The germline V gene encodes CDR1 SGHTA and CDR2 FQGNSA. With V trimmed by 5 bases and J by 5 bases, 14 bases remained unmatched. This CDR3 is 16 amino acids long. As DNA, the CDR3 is TGTGCCAGCAGCCCGGGGGGTTACACGGGGTCCGAGACCCAGTACTTC. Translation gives CASSPGGYTGSETQYF.

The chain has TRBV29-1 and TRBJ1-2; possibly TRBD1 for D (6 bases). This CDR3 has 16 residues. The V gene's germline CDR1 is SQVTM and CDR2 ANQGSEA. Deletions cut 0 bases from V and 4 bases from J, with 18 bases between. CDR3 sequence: CSVEDQRGGGPYGYTF. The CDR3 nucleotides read TGCAGCGTTGAAGATCAGCGAGGGGGGGGACCCTATGGCTACACCTTC.

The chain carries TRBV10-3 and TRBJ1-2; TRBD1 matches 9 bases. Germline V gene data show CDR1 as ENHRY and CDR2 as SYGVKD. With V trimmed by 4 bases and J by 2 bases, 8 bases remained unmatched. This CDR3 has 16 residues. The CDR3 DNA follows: TGTGCCATCAGTGCCGGGACAGGGTCCCGAAACTATGGCTACACCTTC. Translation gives CAISAGTGSRNYGYTF.

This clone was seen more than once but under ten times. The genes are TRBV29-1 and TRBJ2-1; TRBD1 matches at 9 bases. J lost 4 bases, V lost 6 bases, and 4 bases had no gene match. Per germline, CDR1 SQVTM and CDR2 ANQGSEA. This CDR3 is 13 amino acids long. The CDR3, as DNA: TGCAGCGTGGACAGGGGACCGTACAATGAGCAGTTCTTC. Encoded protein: CSVDRGPYNEQFF.

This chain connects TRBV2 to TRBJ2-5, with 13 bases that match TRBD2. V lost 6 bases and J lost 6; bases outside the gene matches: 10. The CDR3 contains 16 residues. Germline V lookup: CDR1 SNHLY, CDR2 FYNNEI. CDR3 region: CASRLTSGGARKTQYF. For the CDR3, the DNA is TGTGCCAGCAGGCTTACTAGCGGGGGGGCCCGGAAGACCCAGTACTTC.

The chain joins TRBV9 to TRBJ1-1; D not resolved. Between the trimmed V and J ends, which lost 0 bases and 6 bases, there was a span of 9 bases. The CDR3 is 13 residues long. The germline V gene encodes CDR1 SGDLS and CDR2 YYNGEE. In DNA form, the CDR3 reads TGTGCCAGCAGCGTAGGGCGAGGATCTGAAGCTTTCTTT. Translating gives CASSVGRGSEAFF.

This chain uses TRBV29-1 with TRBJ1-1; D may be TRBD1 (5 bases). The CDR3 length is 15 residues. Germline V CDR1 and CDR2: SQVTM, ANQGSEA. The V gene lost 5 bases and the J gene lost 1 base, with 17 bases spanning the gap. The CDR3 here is CSVRRVSGGNTEAFF. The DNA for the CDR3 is TGCAGCGTTAGGAGGGTCTCCGGGGGGAACACTGAAGCTTTCTTT.

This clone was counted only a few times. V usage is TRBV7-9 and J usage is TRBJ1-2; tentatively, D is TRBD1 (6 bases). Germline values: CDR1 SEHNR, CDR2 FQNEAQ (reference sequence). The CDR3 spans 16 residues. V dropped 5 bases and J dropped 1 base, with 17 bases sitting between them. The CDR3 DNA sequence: TGTGCCAGCAGCGGTTCCGGGACACAGTTTAACTATGGCTACACCTTC. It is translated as CASSGSGTQFNYGYTF.

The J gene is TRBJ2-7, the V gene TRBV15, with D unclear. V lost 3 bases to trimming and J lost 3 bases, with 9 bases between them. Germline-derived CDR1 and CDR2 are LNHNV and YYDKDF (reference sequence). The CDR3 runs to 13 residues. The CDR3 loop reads CATSRGRNYEQYF. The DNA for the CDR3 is TGTGCCACCAGCAGGGGCAGGAACTACGAGCAGTACTTC.

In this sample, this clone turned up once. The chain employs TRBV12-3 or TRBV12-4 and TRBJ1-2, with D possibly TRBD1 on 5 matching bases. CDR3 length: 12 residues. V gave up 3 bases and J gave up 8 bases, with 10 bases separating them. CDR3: CASSFGGWGYTF. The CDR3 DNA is TGTGCCAGCAGTTTCGGGGGTTGGGGCTACACCTTC.

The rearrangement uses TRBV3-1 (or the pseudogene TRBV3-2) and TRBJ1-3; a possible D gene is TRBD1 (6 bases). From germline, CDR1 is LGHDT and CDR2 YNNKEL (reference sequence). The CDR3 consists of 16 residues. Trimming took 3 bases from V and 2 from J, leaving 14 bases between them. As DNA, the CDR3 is TGTGCCAGCAGCCACCCTCCGGGACAAGCTGGAAACACCATATATTTT. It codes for CASSHPPGQAGNTIYF.

The CDR3 loop reads CASSLNDGNQPQHF. The CDR3 DNA sequence: TGTGCCAGCTCGCTCAACGACGGGAATCAGCCCCAGCATTTT. This chain connects TRBV18 to TRBJ1-5; D ambiguous. The CDR3 totals 14 residues. V dropped 6 bases and J dropped 4 bases, with 13 bases sitting between them. Germline-derived CDR1 and CDR2 are KGHSH and LQKENI.

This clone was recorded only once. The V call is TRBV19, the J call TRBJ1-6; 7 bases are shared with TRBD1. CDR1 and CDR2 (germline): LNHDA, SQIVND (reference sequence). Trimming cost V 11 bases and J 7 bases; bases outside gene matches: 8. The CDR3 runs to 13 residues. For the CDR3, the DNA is TGTGCCTCGTCGTACAGGGGCAATTCACCCCTCCACTTT. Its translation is CASSYRGNSPLHF.

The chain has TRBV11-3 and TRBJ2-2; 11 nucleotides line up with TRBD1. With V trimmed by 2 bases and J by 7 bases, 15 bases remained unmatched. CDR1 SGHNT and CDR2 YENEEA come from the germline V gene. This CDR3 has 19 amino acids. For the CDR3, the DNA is TGTGCCAGCAGCTTATTCAATAGGCTGGGACAGGGGGAAGGCGGGGAGCTGTTTTTT. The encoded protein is CASSLFNRLGQGEGGELFF.

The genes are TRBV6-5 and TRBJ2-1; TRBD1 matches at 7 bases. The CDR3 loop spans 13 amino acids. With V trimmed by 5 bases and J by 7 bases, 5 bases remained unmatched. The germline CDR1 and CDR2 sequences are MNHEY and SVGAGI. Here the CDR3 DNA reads TGTGCCAGCAGTCAACAGGGGCGGAATGAGCAGTTCTTC. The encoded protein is CASSQQGRNEQFF.

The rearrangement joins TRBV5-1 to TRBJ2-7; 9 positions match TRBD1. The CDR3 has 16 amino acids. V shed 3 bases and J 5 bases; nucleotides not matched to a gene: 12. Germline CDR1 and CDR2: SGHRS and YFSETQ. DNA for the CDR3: TGCGCCAGCAGCTCGAGACCCCGGGACAGGGTCCACGAGCAGTACTTC. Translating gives CASSSRPRDRVHEQYF.

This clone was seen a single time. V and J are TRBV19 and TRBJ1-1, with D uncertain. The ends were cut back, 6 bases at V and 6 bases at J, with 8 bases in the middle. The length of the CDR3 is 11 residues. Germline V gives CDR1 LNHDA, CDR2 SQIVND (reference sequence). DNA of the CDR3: TGTGCCAGTAGGTGGAGAGCTGAAGCTTTCTTT. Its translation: CASRWRAEAFF.

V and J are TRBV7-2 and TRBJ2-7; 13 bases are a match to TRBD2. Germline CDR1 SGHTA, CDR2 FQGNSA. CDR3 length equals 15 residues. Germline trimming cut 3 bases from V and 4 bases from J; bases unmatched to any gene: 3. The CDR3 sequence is CASSFTSGGGYEQYF. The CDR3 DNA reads TGTGCCAGCAGCTTTACTAGCGGGGGGGGTTACGAGCAGTACTTC. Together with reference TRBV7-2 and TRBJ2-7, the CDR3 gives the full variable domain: GAGVSQSPSNKVTEKGKDVELRCDPISGHTALYWYRQSLGQGLEFLIYFQGNSAPDKSGLPSDRFSAERTGGSVSTLTIQRTQQEDSAVYLCASSFTSGGGYEQYFGPGTRLTVT.

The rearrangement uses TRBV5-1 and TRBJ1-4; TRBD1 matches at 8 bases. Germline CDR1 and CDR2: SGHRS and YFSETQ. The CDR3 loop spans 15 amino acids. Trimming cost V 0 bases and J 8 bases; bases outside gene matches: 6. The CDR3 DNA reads TGCGCCAGCAGCTTGGCTCAGGGGGCGAAAGAAAAACTGTTTTTT. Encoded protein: CASSLAQGAKEKLFF.

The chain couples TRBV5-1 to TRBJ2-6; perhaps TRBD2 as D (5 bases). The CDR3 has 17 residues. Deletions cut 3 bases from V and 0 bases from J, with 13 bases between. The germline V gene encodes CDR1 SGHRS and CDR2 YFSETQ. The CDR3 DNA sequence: TGCGCCAGCAGCTCCCGGGGTCCGAGCTCTGGGGCCAACGTCCTGACTTTC. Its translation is CASSSRGPSSGANVLTF.

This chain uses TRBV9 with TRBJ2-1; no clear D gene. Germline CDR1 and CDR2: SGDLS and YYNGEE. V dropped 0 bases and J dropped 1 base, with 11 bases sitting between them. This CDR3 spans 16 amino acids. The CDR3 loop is CASSVAGRVSYNEQFF. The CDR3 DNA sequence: TGTGCCAGCAGCGTAGCTGGCCGGGTTTCCTACAATGAGCAGTTCTTC.

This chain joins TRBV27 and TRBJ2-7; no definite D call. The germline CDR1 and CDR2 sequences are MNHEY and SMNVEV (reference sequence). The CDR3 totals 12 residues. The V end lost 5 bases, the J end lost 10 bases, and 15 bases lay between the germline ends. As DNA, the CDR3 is TGTGCCAGCAGTGCCACCGGGTCAGTTCAGTACTTC. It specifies CASSATGSVQYF.